The sequence of this TCR beta chain was determined in a study of cytomegalovirus exposure and HLA in healthy donors. Study-level points and caveats: An Asian-associated ancestry cluster reportedly showed fewer N-insertions than the roughly 700-donor mean in a later analysis. Listed as cytomegalovirus-associated were about 160 TCR beta chains. Among the most significant clusters, several appeared linked to common viral pathogens in a later analysis.

Note on this clone: The antigen is unknown.

Those who donated were healthy bone marrow donors. Germline lookup yields CDR1 MNHNY and CDR2 SVGAGI (reference sequence). CDR3 length: 13 residues. V lost 4 bases, J lost 7 bases, and 11 bases lay in between. With 60 Vbeta and 13 Jbeta primers, the PCR was carried out. Only in-frame clones appear in the TCRdb table, and some are missing; sequencing was by immunoSEQ multiplex PCR. This sample contains approximately 50,000 clones. Sequencing input: PBMCs. This receptor was identified in a male donor in good health and CMV-seropositive. V is TRBV6-6 and J is TRBJ2-1; D uncertain. CDR3 residues: CASSFYSHNEQFF. DNA for the CDR3: TGTGCCAGCAGTTTCTATTCGCATAATGAGCAGTTCTTC.